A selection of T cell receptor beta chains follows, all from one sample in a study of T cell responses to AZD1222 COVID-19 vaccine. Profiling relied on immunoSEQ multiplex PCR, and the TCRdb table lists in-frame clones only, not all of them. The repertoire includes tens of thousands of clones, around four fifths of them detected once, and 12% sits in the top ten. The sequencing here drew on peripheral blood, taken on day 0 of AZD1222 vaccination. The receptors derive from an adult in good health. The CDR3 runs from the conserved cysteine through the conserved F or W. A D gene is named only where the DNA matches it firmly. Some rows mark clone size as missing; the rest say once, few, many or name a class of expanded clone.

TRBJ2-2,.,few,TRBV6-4,TGTGCCAGCAGTGACTCAGGCGGGGCGATCACCGGGGAGCTGTTTTTT,CASSDSGGAITGELFF
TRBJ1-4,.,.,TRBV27,TGTGCCAGCAGACTCCATGCAACTAATGAAAAACTGTTTTTT,CASRLHATNEKLFF
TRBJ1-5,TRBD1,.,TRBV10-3,TGTGCCATCAGTGAGTCGGCGGACAGGGGGTATGACAATCAGCCCCAGCATTTT,CAISESADRGYDNQPQHF
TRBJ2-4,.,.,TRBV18,TGTGCCAGCTCACCACCGATGCTAGCAATGGGAAACATTCAGTACTTC,CASSPPMLAMGNIQYF
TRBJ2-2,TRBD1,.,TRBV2,TGTGCCAGCAGAGACAGGGTGAGCACCGGGGAGCTGTTTTTT,CASRDRVSTGELFF
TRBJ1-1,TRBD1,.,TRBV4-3,TGCGCCAGCAGCCTGGGGGGACAGACTGTCGCTGAAGCTTTCTTT,CASSLGGQTVAEAFF
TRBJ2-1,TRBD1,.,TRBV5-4,TGTGCCAGCAGCCCCACAGGGGGCACCCAGGGTCGGCAGTTCTTC,CASSPTGGTQGRQFF
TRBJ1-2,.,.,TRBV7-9,TGTGCCAGCAGCGGAGGGAATAACTATGGCTACACCTTC,CASSGGNNYGYTF
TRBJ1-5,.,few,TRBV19,TGTGCCAGTAGGGTAGCGCCTTATAGCAATCAGCCCCAGCATTTT,CASRVAPYSNQPQHF
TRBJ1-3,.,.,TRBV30,TGTGCCTGGAATACAGGGCCCTCTGGAAACACCATATATTTT,CAWNTGPSGNTIYF
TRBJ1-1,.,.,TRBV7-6,TGTGCCAGCAGAACCGTGACAGGAGAAGCTTTCTTT,CASRTVTGEAFF
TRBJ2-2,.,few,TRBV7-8,TGTGCCAGCAGCTTGGACATTGTTCCCGGGGAGCTGTTTTTT,CASSLDIVPGELFF
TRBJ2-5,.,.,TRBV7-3,TGTGCCAGCAGCATAGGACCAGGGCAAGAGACCCAGTACTTC,CASSIGPGQETQYF
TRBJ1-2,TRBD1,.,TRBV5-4,TGTGCCAGCAGCAGAGGACAGGGACCCCTCCTTGGGGGCTACACCTTC,CASSRGQGPLLGGYTF
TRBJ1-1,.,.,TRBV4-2,TGTGCCAGCAGCCAAATCGACCCGGACGGGGAGAACACTGAAGCTTTCTTT,CASSQIDPDGENTEAFF
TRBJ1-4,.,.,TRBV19,TGTGCCAGTAAACAGGGAGGCGAAAAACTGTTTTTT,CASKQGGEKLFF
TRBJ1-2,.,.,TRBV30,TGTGCCTGGAGTCCTGCGAGTAACTATGGCTACACCTTC,CAWSPASNYGYTF
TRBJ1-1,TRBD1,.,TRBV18,TGTGCCAGCTCACTACAGGGGGCGGATGCTTTCTTT,CASSLQGADAFF
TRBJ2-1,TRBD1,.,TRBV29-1,TGCAGCGTTGATTCCCCCGGACAGGGCGCGGCCAATGAGCAGTTCTTC,CSVDSPGQGAANEQFF